The sequence of this T cell receptor beta chain was determined in a study of blood T cell repertoires in COVID-19. About the study: COVID-19 samples, acute and convalescent, were from the United States, Italy and Spain. T cells, B-cell-depleted T cells, or PBMCs provided the cDNA or gDNA that served as material.

Authors' processing steps: Reference gene primer amplification gave nucleated cell count estimates. Method: immunoSEQ multiplex PCR; TCRdb's copy keeps in-frame clones and lacks some. The DNA was the basis for D and trimming; V, J and clone size are from that table. This sample has over 95,000 clones; approximately 90% occur once, and the top ten carry over 15%. The CDR3 has 13 amino acids. In germline, CDR1 is GTSNPN, CDR2 SVGIG (reference sequence). Trimming cost V 6 bases and J 7 bases; bases outside gene matches: 5. This chain links TRBV30 with TRBJ1-6, with 8 bases matching TRBD1. This clonotype originated in a human donor with acute or convalescent COVID-19. The donor label of this sample is uncertain. Sequences were obtained from peripheral blood. As DNA, the CDR3 is TGTGCCTGTCCGGGACAGGTGAATTCACCCCTCCACTTT. Translated, it gives CACPGQVNSPLHF.